The 2 T cell receptor beta chains below come from one sample, sequenced in a study of blood T cell repertoires in COVID-19. Assay used: immunoSEQ multiplex PCR; TCRdb lists only in-frame clones, some missing. The sample lists 100,000 or so clones, approximately 89% seen once, with about 0.51% in the top ten. Input material: peripheral blood. The receptor source for this set is a man in his fifties or sixties with acute or convalescent COVID-19.

The rearrangement links TRBV27 to TRBJ2-5, with unresolved D. Per the germline V gene, CDR1 is MNHEY and CDR2 is SMNVEV (reference sequence). CDR3 length: 13 residues. The V end lost 4 bases, the J end lost 1 base, and 7 bases lay between the germline ends. The CDR3 here is CASSYRVQETQYF. As DNA, the CDR3 is TGTGCCAGCAGTTACAGAGTCCAAGAGACCCAGTACTTC.

The chain uses TRBV6-5 and TRBJ1-3; D ambiguous. CDR1 is MNHEY, CDR2 SVGAGI, per germline. V lost 2 bases to trimming and J lost 0 bases, with 8 bases between them. CDR3 size: 15 residues. In nucleotides, the CDR3 is TGTGCCAGCAGTTACACCCCGAGCTCTGGAAACACCATATATTTT. As protein: CASSYTPSSGNTIYF.